One sample yielded the 22 T cell receptor beta chains listed below, sequenced in a study of T cells after yellow fever vaccination. TCRdb ran MiXCR on the 5' RACE reads and lists one entry per CDR3 protein. The sample has 100,000 to 150,000 distinct CDR3 sequences; about 7.4% are singletons. The material sequenced was CD4+ T cells sorted from PBMCs, taken approximately 11 days after the first yellow fever vaccination. The receptors derive from a man aged 18 to 29 who received the YFV17D yellow fever vaccine.

This clonotype was detected ten times or more. V and J are TRBV7-2 and TRBJ2-1, with D possibly being TRBD2 (5 bases). There are 14 residues in the CDR3. With 4 bases removed from V and 6 bases from J, the gap between germline ends came to 13 bases. From germline, CDR1 is SGHTA and CDR2 FQGNSA. In DNA, the CDR3 is TGTGCCAGCAGCTCCGGACTTCGATTCAATGAGCAGTTCTTC. Its translation: CASSSGLRFNEQFF.

Many counts were recorded for this clonotype. The chain has TRBV7-2 and TRBJ2-5; TRBD1 might be the D (8 bases). The germline V gene has CDR1 SGHTA and CDR2 FQGNSA. This CDR3 has 15 residues. V was trimmed by 4 bases and J by 3 bases, leaving 15 bases between them. CDR3 region: CASSSSGQGEETQYF. The CDR3 region has the DNA TGTGCCAGCAGCTCTAGCGGACAGGGCGAAGAGACCCAGTACTTC.

This clonotype was detected ten times or more. The chain joins TRBV6-5 to TRBJ2-4, with TRBD2 matching over 12 bases. Germline V CDR1 and CDR2: MNHEY, SVGAGI. The CDR3 sequence is 17 residues long. J lost 1 base, V lost 4 bases, and 5 bases had no gene match. CDR3 protein: CASSSGLAGTAKNIQYF. The CDR3 DNA sequence: TGTGCCAGCAGTTCTGGACTAGCGGGGACGGCCAAAAACATTCAGTACTTC.

This clonotype was observed many times. V usage is TRBV11-3 and J usage is TRBJ2-3; maybe TRBD1 (5 bases). Germline CDR1 and CDR2: SGHNT and YENEEA. Trimming stripped 3 bases from V and 4 bases from J, with 14 bases between. The CDR3 is 15 amino acids. The CDR3, as DNA: TGTGCCAGCAGCTTGAGCCCAGGGATGGCAGATACGCAGTATTTT. Translation gives CASSLSPGMADTQYF.

This clonotype appeared once. One base away lies a much larger clone, so this may be a sequencing read error. The V and J genes are TRBV3-1 and TRBJ2-3, with TRBD2 matching 12 bases. The CDR3 totals 15 residues. Per the germline V gene, CDR1 is LGHDT and CDR2 is YNNKEL (reference sequence). Here the CDR3 DNA reads TGTTCCAGCAGCCCGTCGACTAGCGGGGGTATTACGCAGTATTTT. Translation: CSSSPSTSGGITQYF.

This clonotype was recorded at least ten times. The chain links TRBV7-3 to TRBJ2-1; the D gene is possibly TRBD1 (5 bases). CDR1 and CDR2 from the germline V gene are SGHTA and FQGTGA. Between the trimmed V and J ends, which lost 3 bases and 5 bases, there was a span of 8 bases. The CDR3 spans 13 residues. The CDR3: CASSLGPDNEQFF. DNA of the CDR3: TGTGCCAGCAGCTTGGGGCCCGACAATGAGCAGTTCTTC.

This clonotype was counted ten times or more. The chain uses TRBV7-2 and TRBJ2-7, with D possibly matching TRBD2 (6 bases). The CDR3 is 14 amino acids. Trimming left V 1 base short and J 6 bases short, with 13 bases between. The germline V gene has CDR1 SGHTA and CDR2 FQGNSA. The CDR3 sequence is CASSLEGLQSEQYF. For the CDR3, the DNA is TGTGCCAGCAGCTTAGAGGGACTCCAGAGCGAGCAGTACTTC.

This clonotype was counted ten times or more. This sequence joins TRBV9 and TRBJ2-2, with D tentatively TRBD1 or TRBD2 (6 bases each). Germline lookup yields CDR1 SGDLS and CDR2 YYNGEE. V lost 2 bases to trimming and J lost 6 bases, with 14 bases between them. CDR3 size: 15 residues. The CDR3 DNA reads as TGTGCCAGCAGCGTCGCCTGGGGGGCATCCGGGGAGCTGTTTTTT. This sequence encodes CASSVAWGASGELFF.

This clonotype was detected many times. CDR3 nucleotides: TGTGCCAGCAGCCCAGCGGTCTTTAACACTGAAGCTTTCTTT. Protein product: CASSPAVFNTEAFF. V and J are TRBV3-1 and TRBJ1-1; D call uncertain. This CDR3 has 14 amino acids. Looked up from germline, CDR1 is LGHDT and CDR2 is YNNKEL (reference sequence). V lost 4 bases to trimming and J lost 2 bases, with 11 bases between them. The entire variable domain, with the rest obtained from reference TRBV3-1 and TRBJ1-1, is as follows: DTAVSQTPKYLVTQMGNDKSIKCEQNLGHDTMYWYKQDSKKFLKIMFSYNNKELIINETVPNRFSPKSPDKAHLNLHINSLELGDSAVYFCASSPAVFNTEAFFGQGTRLTVV.

This clonotype was counted once. The chain recombines TRBV18 with TRBJ2-3, with TRBD2 matching over 8 bases. CDR3 length: 17 residues. CDR1 KGHSH and CDR2 LQKENI come from the germline V gene. The ends lost 2 bases at V and 0 bases at J; junction bases unmatched: 7. The chain's CDR3 is CASSPTSGSYSTDTQYF. Here the CDR3 DNA reads TGTGCCAGCTCACCAACTAGCGGCTCATATAGCACAGATACGCAGTATTTT.

This clonotype was picked up many times. The V call is TRBV7-6, the J call TRBJ2-1; the D call may be TRBD1 or TRBD2 (5 bases each). Germline V gives CDR1 SGHVS, CDR2 FNYEAQ. Trimming pared 5 bases from V and 5 bases from J, leaving 13 bases between. This CDR3 contains 14 residues. The CDR3 DNA is TGTGCCAGCAGCGCCTGGGGGAGTGACAATGAGCAGTTCTTC. Protein sequence: CASSAWGSDNEQFF.

This clonotype was found many times. The genes are TRBV5-1 and TRBJ2-5; D remains ambiguous. Trimming pared 1 base from V and 3 bases from J, leaving 16 bases between. The CDR3 loop spans 16 amino acids. The germline V gene encodes CDR1 SGHRS and CDR2 YFSETQ. Here the CDR3 DNA reads TGCGCCAGCAGCTTGCTGCCCCTTGGGCAGAAAGAGACCCAGTACTTC. It translates to CASSLLPLGQKETQYF.

The chain is built from TRBV5-1 and TRBJ2-1; 13 bases match TRBD2. Trimming took 3 bases from V and 3 from J; bases not matched to a gene: 9. The CDR3 loop spans 18 amino acids. Germline V gene sequence: CDR1 SGHRS, CDR2 YFSETQ. In nucleotides, the CDR3 is TGCGCCAGCAGCTCCACTAGCGGGGGGGCTTTAAACTACAATGAGCAGTTCTTC. This gives the protein CASSSTSGGALNYNEQFF. Based on the CDR3 plus reference TRBV5-1 and TRBJ2-1, the full variable domain is KAGVTQTPRYLIKTRGQQVTLSCSPISGHRSVSWYQQTPGQGLQFLFEYFSETQRNKGNFPGRFSGRQFSNSRSEMNVSTLELGDSALYLCASSSTSGGALNYNEQFFGPGTRLTVL.

This clonotype was seen ten or more times. V is TRBV5-1 and J is TRBJ2-7, with TRBD2 matching 10 bases. This CDR3 has 16 amino acids. The J segment lost 3 bases and the V segment lost 3 bases, leaving 9 bases of the junction unmatched. Germline V lookup: CDR1 SGHRS, CDR2 YFSETQ. In DNA, the CDR3 is TGCGCCAGCAGCTCCTCCAGCGGGGGGGTCAACTACGAGCAGTACTTC. Translated, it gives CASSSSSGGVNYEQYF.

This clonotype was detected ten times or more. The gene calls are TRBV27 and TRBJ2-3, with 10 bases fitting TRBD2. CDR1 is MNHEY, CDR2 SMNVEV, per germline (reference sequence). V shed 5 bases and J 5 bases; nucleotides not matched to a gene: 10. CDR3 length equals 16 residues. The CDR3 region has the DNA TGTGCCAGCAGTAGGGGCCCGGGACTAGCGCGAGATACGCAGTATTTT. Encoded protein: CASSRGPGLARDTQYF.

This clonotype was seen at least ten times. The V call is TRBV5-1, the J call TRBJ1-2; D remains ambiguous. V was cut by 2 bases and J by 3 bases, with 8 bases left in between. Germline V gene data show CDR1 as SGHRS and CDR2 as YFSETQ. The CDR3 spans 13 residues. The CDR3: CASSFEVDYGYTF. CDR3 sequence (DNA): TGCGCCAGCAGCTTTGAGGTCGACTATGGCTACACCTTC.

In its sample, this clonotype was seen a few times. The chain links TRBV6-5 to TRBJ2-7; a possible D gene is TRBD2 (6 bases). CDR3 length: 14 residues. Germline V lookup: CDR1 MNHEY, CDR2 SVGAGI. V was clipped by 4 bases and J by 6 bases, with 16 bases between them. The CDR3 sequence: CASSSPLGGREQYF. In nucleotides, the CDR3 is TGTGCCAGCAGTTCACCCTTGGGGGGACGCGAGCAGTACTTC.

Many counts were recorded for this clonotype. The chain links TRBV9 to TRBJ2-3; weak D call: TRBD2 (5 bases). CDR1 is SGDLS and CDR2 is YYNGEE in the germline V gene. V lost 5 bases, J lost 0 bases, and 7 bases lay in between. The CDR3 contains 13 residues. The CDR3 here is CASRRASTDTQYF. CDR3 in DNA: TGTGCCAGCAGGCGGGCCAGCACAGATACGCAGTATTTT. Using reference TRBV9 and TRBJ2-3 for the parts outside the CDR3, the full variable domain is DSGVTQTPKHLITATGQRVTLRCSPRSGDLSVYWYQQSLDQGLQFLIQYYNGEERAKGNILERFSAQQFPDLHSELNLSSLELGDSALYFCASRRASTDTQYFGPGTRLTVL.

In its sample, this clonotype was seen many times. This CDR3 is CSATGTGGKSYEQYF. As DNA, the CDR3 is TGCAGTGCTACCGGGACAGGGGGCAAGTCCTACGAGCAGTACTTC. This chain connects TRBV20-1 to TRBJ2-7, with 12 bases lining up with TRBD1. The CDR3 is 15 amino acids. CDR1 and CDR2 from the germline V gene are DFQATT and SNEGSKA (reference sequence). The J segment lost 1 base and the V segment lost 4 bases, leaving 5 bases of the junction unmatched.

This clonotype was counted at least ten times. The chain joins TRBV9 to TRBJ2-2; D perhaps matches TRBD2 (6 bases). This CDR3 is 16 amino acids long. The V gene lost 4 bases and the J gene lost 3 bases, with 16 bases spanning the gap. CDR1 SGDLS and CDR2 YYNGEE come from the germline V gene. CDR3 DNA: TGTGCCAGCAGCTTGGGGAGGACCTCGTACACCGGGGAGCTGTTTTTT. Translating gives CASSLGRTSYTGELFF.

The chain is built from TRBV24-1 and TRBJ2-5; a possible D gene is TRBD1 (5 bases). Trimming shortened V by 7 bases and J by 5 bases, and 10 bases separated the two germline ends. The length of the CDR3 is 12 residues. Germline V gives CDR1 KGHDR, CDR2 SFDVKD. The CDR3 DNA reads as TGTGCCACCAGCCAGACAGAGGAGACCCAGTACTTC. Protein product: CATSQTEETQYF.

At least ten counts were recorded for this clonotype. This rearrangement joins TRBV29-1 to TRBJ1-1; D is possibly TRBD1 (6 bases). This CDR3 has 14 residues. Germline V CDR1 and CDR2: SQVTM, ANQGSEA. Trimming took 7 bases from V and 1 from J, leaving 16 bases between them. The DNA of the CDR3 is TGCAGCGCAATAGGGGGACAACCGAACACTGAAGCTTTCTTT. It yields the protein CSAIGGQPNTEAFF.